A single T cell receptor (beta chain) is shown here with its context. What it binds is unknown. The investigators reverse transcribed all of the isolated RNA, so they sequenced expressed TCRB transcripts. The table came from immunoSEQ multiplex PCR; TCRdb's copy has only in-frame clones and leaves some out. The sample lists just over 600,000 clones; about 16% were seen once. Germline V gene data show CDR1 as SGHRS and CDR2 as YFSETQ. The CDR3 is made up of 12 amino acids. V lost 7 bases to trimming and J lost 6 bases, with 12 bases between them. The record originates from a study of beta chain features in type 1 diabetes. Whole-study findings and limits: For patients, the naive, central memory and Treg TCRB repertoires appeared more alike than for healthy donors. Across all four CD4+ subsets, people with type 1 diabetes showed modestly shorter TCRB CDR3s.

The sequence came from a man younger than 30 in good health. Sequencing was performed on naive CD4+ T cells from blood. J is TRBJ2-3 and V is TRBV5-1; D is unclear. CDR3 in amino acids: CASGTRSDTQYF. The CDR3 DNA reads as TGCGCCAGCGGAACCAGGTCCGATACGCAGTATTTT.